The source of this T cell receptor beta chain is a study of T cells in Graves' hyperthyroidism and ophthalmopathy. General observations from the study: A model of 13 V-J features distinguished ophthalmopathy from stable hyperthyroidism.

Ophthalmopathy patients all had a Clinical Activity Score of at least 3, a NOSPECS grade of at least 4 and disease under 3 months old. The table lists this clonotype with a count of one. No antigen is known for it. This CDR3 has 15 residues. Per the germline V gene, CDR1 is LNHDA and CDR2 is SQIVND (reference sequence). V was clipped by 5 bases and J by 2 bases; unmatched bases: 9. Amplified TCR beta CDR3 regions came from RNA transcripts. First-round RT-PCR of the TCR CDR3 relied on the HTBI primer set. Using its own MiXCR run on the multiplex PCR reads, TCRdb lists one record per CDR3 protein. The sample has hundreds of thousands of distinct CDR3 sequences, 20% seen once.

Sequenced sample: blood. The receptor comes from a man aged 40-49 years with Graves' ophthalmopathy. V gene TRBV19 combines with J gene TRBJ2-7, with 7 bases matching TRBD2. CDR3 sequence reads: CASSANSGGAYEQYF. The CDR3 bases are TGTGCCAGTAGTGCCAACTCGGGAGGAGCCTACGAGCAGTACTTC.